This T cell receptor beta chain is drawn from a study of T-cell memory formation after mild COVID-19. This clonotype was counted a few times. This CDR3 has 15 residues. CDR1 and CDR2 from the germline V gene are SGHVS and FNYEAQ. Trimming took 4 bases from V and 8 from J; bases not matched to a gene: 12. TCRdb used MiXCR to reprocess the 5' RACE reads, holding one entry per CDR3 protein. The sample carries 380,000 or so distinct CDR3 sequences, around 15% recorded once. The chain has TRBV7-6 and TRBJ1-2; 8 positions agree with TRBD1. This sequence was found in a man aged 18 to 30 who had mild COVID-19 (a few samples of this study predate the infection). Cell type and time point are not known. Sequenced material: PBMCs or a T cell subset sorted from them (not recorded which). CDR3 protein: CASSSRQGTSHGYTF. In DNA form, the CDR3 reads TGTGCCAGCAGCTCGAGACAGGGGACGAGCCACGGCTACACCTTC.